This T cell receptor (beta chain) is from a study of blood T cell repertoires in COVID-19. Trimming pared 4 bases from V and 8 bases from J, leaving 14 bases between. This CDR3 is 13 amino acids long. Germline V gene data show CDR1 as SEHNR and CDR2 as FQNEAQ (reference sequence). Authors' data handling: For nucleated cells, counts were estimated from reference gene primer amplification. Libraries were prepared by immunoSEQ multiplex PCR; TCRdb keeps only in-frame clonotypes and omits some of them. V and J calls and clone size are copied from that table; D and trimming were computed from the DNA. The profile shows 53,000 or so clones, roughly 85% of them singletons.

The chain couples TRBV7-9 to TRBJ1-2; perhaps TRBD1 as D (5 bases). This clonotype was obtained from a man aged 55 to 70 with acute or convalescent COVID-19. The source material was peripheral blood. The CDR3 region has the DNA TGTGCCAGCAGCTCCAGCGGGACTGGGGGCTACACCTTC. It specifies CASSSSGTGGYTF. Complete variable domain (other parts from reference TRBV7-9 and TRBJ1-2): DTGVSQNPRHKITKRGQNVTFRCDPISEHNRLYWYRQTLGQGPEFLTYFQNEAQLEKSRLLSDRFSAERPKGSFSTLEIQRTEQGDSAMYLCASSSSGTGGYTFGSGTRLTVV.